This TCR beta chain is from a study of cytomegalovirus exposure and HLA in healthy donors. Study-level information: The approximately 120 validation repertoires were produced on the same platform as the 550 to 700 repertoires of the first cohort. This was reported in a later analysis.

The method was immunoSEQ multiplex PCR; TCRdb's version includes in-frame clones alone and lacks a portion of them. The repertoire consists of 150,000 to 200,000 clones, with more than 80% occurring once and the leading ten covering around 2.7%. The sequence was collected from a woman under 30 in good health and CMV-seropositive. The sequenced sample was PBMCs.

This CDR3 is CAISQGSGYEQYF. DNA of the CDR3: TGTGCCATCAGCCAGGGGTCTGGGTACGAGCAGTACTTC. The genes are TRBV10-3 and TRBJ2-7; weak D call: TRBD1 (6 bases). This CDR3 has 13 amino acids. Trimming took 6 bases from V and 4 from J, leaving 13 bases between them. Germline V gene data show CDR1 as ENHRY and CDR2 as SYGVKD.